One sample yielded the 27 T cell receptor beta chains listed below, sequenced in a study of glioma-infiltrating T cells. The iRepertoire nested amplicon-rescue multiplex PCR amplified TCR alpha and beta CDR3s from RNA. In TCRdb, the multiplex PCR reads were re-called with MiXCR into one record per CDR3 protein. The sample comprises about 130,000 distinct CDR3 sequences, roughly a quarter of which are singletons, and around a quarter rests with the top ten. Specimen: glioma tissue, nonneoplastic brain tissue, or PBMCs (not recorded which). The receptors were sampled from a human donor with low-grade glioma or glioblastoma, undergoing nonglioma brain surgery, or in good health (not recorded which).

This clonotype was counted many times. The chain is built from TRBV27 and TRBJ2-3, with D possibly matching TRBD1 (5 bases). From germline, CDR1 is MNHEY and CDR2 SMNVEV (reference sequence). The CDR3 has 13 amino acids. V gave up 0 bases and J gave up 6 bases, with 7 bases separating them. The CDR3 region is CASSLSRGDTQYF. The DNA for the CDR3 is TGTGCCAGCAGTTTATCTAGGGGCGATACGCAGTATTTT.

This clonotype was seen only once. The chain combines TRBV9 with TRBJ2-7; no definite D call. Per the germline V gene, CDR1 is SGDLS and CDR2 is YYNGEE. The CDR3 length is 15 residues. Trimming shortened V by 1 base and J by 7 bases, and 18 bases separated the two germline ends. Here the CDR3 DNA reads TGTGCCAGCAGCGTACGAAATAGGCCAGTGGGGGAGCAGTACGTC. It is translated as CASSVRNRPVGEQYV.

There are many counts of this clonotype. The chain carries TRBV15 and TRBJ2-5; TRBD2 matches at 9 bases. The J segment lost 4 bases and the V segment lost 0 bases, leaving 9 bases of the junction unmatched. CDR1 LNHNV and CDR2 YYDKDF come from the germline V gene (reference sequence). The length of the CDR3 is 17 residues. This chain's CDR3 is CATSRDPGGGAGETQYF. The CDR3 coding sequence is TGTGCCACCAGCAGAGATCCTGGCGGGGGGGCCGGAGAGACCCAGTACTTC. The variable domain in full, completed from reference TRBV15 and TRBJ2-5, reads DAMVIQNPRYQVTQFGKPVTLSCSQTLNHNVMYWYQQKSSQAPKLLFHYYDKDFNNEADTPDNFQSRRPNTSFCFLDIRSPGLGDTAMYLCATSRDPGGGAGETQYFGPGTRLLVL.

The chain is built from TRBV2 and TRBJ2-2, with 7 nucleotides matching TRBD1. With V trimmed by 6 bases and J by 0 bases, 7 bases remained unmatched. The CDR3 extends over 16 amino acids. The V gene's germline CDR1 is SNHLY and CDR2 FYNNEI. CDR3 sequence reads: CASSQRTGANTGELFF. Here the CDR3 DNA reads TGTGCCAGCAGCCAAAGGACAGGCGCGAACACCGGGGAGCTGTTTTTT.

The chain uses TRBV5-4 and TRBJ1-1; D is ambiguous. The V gene lost 0 bases and the J gene lost 4 bases, with 13 bases spanning the gap. Germline V gene data show CDR1 as SGHNT and CDR2 as YYREEE (reference sequence). The CDR3 runs 15 residues. The CDR3 coding sequence is TGTGCCAGCAGCTTGGATGGCCCAACGGCCACTGAAGCTTTCTTT. Residues: CASSLDGPTATEAFF.

At least ten counts were recorded for this clonotype. The V and J genes are TRBV20-1 and TRBJ2-1; 7 bases match TRBD1. V gave up 0 bases and J gave up 5 bases; unmatched junction bases: 10. CDR3 size: 16 residues. Germline CDR1 reads DFQATT; CDR2 reads SNEGSKA (reference sequence). The CDR3 DNA follows: TGCAGTGCTAGAGATAGCCGGACAGGTTATAACAATGAGCAGTTCTTC. As protein: CSARDSRTGYNNEQFF.

This clonotype has at least ten counts. J is TRBJ2-7 and V is TRBV27; tentatively, D is TRBD1 or TRBD2 (5 bases each). Germline-derived CDR1 and CDR2 are MNHEY and SMNVEV (reference sequence). CDR3 size: 14 residues. V was cut by 5 bases and J by 2 bases, with 13 bases left in between. The CDR3 is CASSPKRGTYEQYV. The DNA for the CDR3 is TGTGCCAGCAGTCCCAAGAGGGGAACCTACGAGCAGTACGTC.

The V gene is TRBV7-3, the J gene TRBJ2-5; D remains unclear. V was shortened by 1 base and J by 5 bases, with 8 bases between the two germline ends. Germline CDR1 reads SGHTA; CDR2 reads FQGTGA. The CDR3 extends over 13 amino acids. CDR3 residues: CASSLMGRETQYF. The CDR3 region has the DNA TGTGCCAGCAGCTTAATGGGTCGTGAGACCCAGTACTTC.

The rearrangement joins TRBV6-1 to TRBJ2-5; the D gene is possibly TRBD2 (6 bases). The CDR3 has 14 residues. Trimming shortened V by 6 bases and J by 1 base, and 12 bases separated the two germline ends. In germline, CDR1 is MNHNS, CDR2 SASEGT. CDR3: CASSRGLLQETQYF. In DNA, the CDR3 is TGTGCCAGCAGCCGGGGACTCCTCCAAGAGACCCAGTACTTC.

The genes are TRBV2 and TRBJ1-1; the D is unclear. The CDR3 totals 13 residues. V lost 8 bases, J lost 1 base, and 11 bases lay in between. Germline V gives CDR1 SNHLY, CDR2 FYNNEI. The CDR3 nucleotides read TGTGCCAGCGACGTGACGGGGAACACTGAAGCTTTCTTT. It codes for CASDVTGNTEAFF.

Only a few counts were recorded for this clonotype. J is TRBJ1-2 and V is TRBV14, with TRBD1 as a possible D gene (5 bases). Germline V gene sequence: CDR1 SGHDN, CDR2 FVKESK. The CDR3 loop spans 14 amino acids. V lost 1 base to trimming and J lost 5 bases, with 11 bases between them. The CDR3, as DNA: TGTGCCAGCAGCCAAGGGGCAGGGCGGTATGGCTACACCTTC. Its protein is CASSQGAGRYGYTF.

The rearrangement links TRBV18 to TRBJ2-3; a weak D match, TRBD1 (5 bases). The CDR3 is made up of 15 amino acids. Per the germline V gene, CDR1 is KGHSH and CDR2 is LQKENI. Trimming removed 0 bases from V and 1 base from J, with 8 bases in between. CDR3 in DNA: TGTGCCAGCTCACCACCAGGGGCCGGCACAGATACGCAGTATTTT. Protein: CASSPPGAGTDTQYF.

This clonotype appeared a few times. A much larger clone lies a single base off, so this may be a read error. The rearrangement joins TRBV27 to TRBJ1-4, with TRBD1 as a possible D gene (6 bases). Trimming took off 4 bases at V and 0 bases at J, with 12 bases between the two ends. The CDR3 has 16 amino acids. CDR1 is MNHEY and CDR2 is SMNVEV in the germline V gene (reference sequence). CDR3 loop: CASSSRQVATNEKLFF. The CDR3 DNA reads TGTGCCAGCAGTTCTCGACAGGTCGCAACTAATGAAAAACTGTTTTTT.

This chain connects TRBV7-6 to TRBJ1-1; D is unresolved. V was cut by 5 bases and J by 0 bases, with 13 bases left in between. The germline V gene has CDR1 SGHVS and CDR2 FNYEAQ. The CDR3 has 15 residues. CDR3 DNA sequence: TGTGCCAGCAGCCCCCGAGCAGCCATGAACACTGAAGCTTTCTTT. Translating gives CASSPRAAMNTEAFF.

Comment on this clonotype: The junction departs from the called germline gene at one end, perhaps through a read error. The chain employs TRBV6-1 and TRBJ2-3; D is undetermined. This CDR3 region has 11 residues. Per the germline V gene, CDR1 is MNHNS and CDR2 is SASEGT. CDR3 nucleotides: TGTGCCATCAGTGAGCTTGATACGCAGTATTTT. Protein product: CAISELDTQYF.

A few counts support this clonotype. The chain recombines TRBV20-1 with TRBJ2-1; 8 positions match TRBD1. Trimming cost V 3 bases and J 5 bases; bases outside gene matches: 9. The CDR3 runs to 15 residues. The germline V gene encodes CDR1 DFQATT and CDR2 SNEGSKA (reference sequence). The CDR3 here is CSASELRTGNNEQFF. The CDR3 region has the DNA TGCAGTGCTAGTGAATTGAGGACAGGGAACAATGAGCAGTTCTTC.

Concerning this clonotype: This CDR3 fails to terminate in the conserved phenylalanine or tryptophan, so it likely reflects a read error. The chain uses TRBV20-1 and TRBJ1-5; D perhaps matches TRBD1 (5 bases). The CDR3 contains 17 residues. Trimming cost V 2 bases and J 0 bases, with 17 bases left between them. Germline V gene sequence: CDR1 DFQATT, CDR2 SNEGSKA (reference sequence). CDR3 bases: TGCAGTGCTAGAACATTTGACAGCAAGTATAGCAATCAGCCCCAGCATCTT. Amino acids: CSARTFDSKYSNQPQHL.

The chain combines TRBV24-1 with TRBJ1-2; no firm D call. V lost 3 bases and J 8 bases, leaving 15 bases between the germline ends. In germline, CDR1 is KGHDR, CDR2 SFDVKD. The CDR3 has 14 amino acids. CDR3 in amino acids: CATSDPGRVVGYTF. Here the CDR3 DNA reads TGTGCCACCAGTGATCCGGGTCGTGTTGTCGGCTACACCTTC.

This clonotype has ten or more counts. V gene TRBV27 combines with J gene TRBJ2-3, with a weak D call TRBD1 (5 bases). The V end lost 8 bases, the J end lost 0 bases, and 9 bases lay between the germline ends. CDR1 and CDR2 (germline): MNHEY, SMNVEV (reference sequence). There are 13 residues in the CDR3. CDR3 nucleotides: TGTGCCAGCCGACCAGGGAGCACAGATACGCAGTATTTT. As protein: CASRPGSTDTQYF.

The chain links TRBV24-1 to TRBJ1-1, with D hard to call. Trimming shortened V by 4 bases and J by 5 bases, and 10 bases separated the two germline ends. CDR3 length: 13 amino acids. Germline V lookup: CDR1 KGHDR, CDR2 SFDVKD. CDR3 nucleotide sequence: TGTGCCACCAGTGACCCAGTCGGTACTGAAGCTTTCTTT. Translation: CATSDPVGTEAFF.

With regard to this clonotype: This could be a read error, since a much larger clone is one nucleotide away. This chain joins TRBV7-2 and TRBJ2-3; perhaps TRBD1 as D (5 bases). The germline V gene has CDR1 SGHTA and CDR2 FQGNSA. The CDR3 sequence is 15 residues long. V lost 8 bases, J lost 0 bases, and 15 bases lay in between. The CDR3 loop reads CASGLDSVSTDTQYF. CDR3 sequence (DNA): TGTGCCAGCGGCCTAGACAGTGTTAGCACAGATACGCAGTATTTT.

In this sample, this clonotype turned up a few times. The DNA for the CDR3 is TGCGCCAGCAGCCAAGATGGGAATTCACCCCTCCACTTT. It codes for CASSQDGNSPLHF. The chain carries TRBV4-1 and TRBJ1-6; unclear D gene. Germline V gene sequence: CDR1 MGHRA, CDR2 YSYEKL. Trimming shortened V by 0 bases and J by 7 bases, and 4 bases separated the two germline ends. The CDR3 covers 13 residues.

This clonotype was found once. This may stem from a read error, because a much larger clone lies one nucleotide away. The chain combines TRBV4-2 with TRBJ1-1, with TRBD1 matching 8 bases. The V gene's germline CDR1 is LGHNA and CDR2 YNFKEQ. The CDR3 is 15 residues long. Here the CDR3 reads CANSHPTGEDTEAFF. CDR3 DNA: TGTGCCAACAGCCACCCGACAGGGGAGGACACTGAAGCTTTCTTT.

The V call is TRBV20-1, the J call TRBJ1-1, with a tentative D call TRBD1 (5 bases). Germline V CDR1 and CDR2: DFQATT, SNEGSKA (reference sequence). The CDR3 spans 13 residues. The CDR3 sequence: CSTRGQTNTEAFF. The DNA for the CDR3 is TGCAGCACAAGGGGCCAGACGAACACTGAAGCTTTCTTT.

This clonotype came up a few times. Given a much more abundant clone one base away, this may be a read error. The chain has TRBV6-1 and TRBJ2-1; no firm D call. Germline V gene sequence: CDR1 MNHNS, CDR2 SASEGT. V was clipped by 10 bases and J by 5 bases, with 24 bases between them. The CDR3 extends over 16 amino acids. The CDR3 nucleotides are TGTGCCACCATACAAGGCGGCATTAGGGTGAACAATGAGCAGTTCTTC. Its translation is CATIQGGIRVNNEQFF.

This clonotype was counted many times. CDR3 DNA: TGTGCCAGCAGTCAGCTTACGGGGCCCTCCACTACGTGGGAGCAGTACGTC. Translated: CASSQLTGPSTTWEQYV. V gene TRBV28 combines with J gene TRBJ2-7, with D possibly called TRBD1 or TRBD2 (5 bases each). The germline CDR1 and CDR2 sequences are MDHEN and SYDVKM. The V and J ends lost 5 bases and 7 bases respectively, with 27 bases between them. This CDR3 region has 17 residues.

This clonotype was recorded at least ten times. The rearrangement joins TRBV15 to TRBJ2-4, with D unclear. The CDR3 length is 15 residues. Looked up from germline, CDR1 is LNHNV and CDR2 is YYDKDF (reference sequence). Trimming took off 0 bases at V and 9 bases at J, with 15 bases between the two ends. For the CDR3, the DNA is TGTGCCACCAGCAGAGATCCCCAGAGCGAGACCATTCAGTACTTC. Its protein is CATSRDPQSETIQYF.